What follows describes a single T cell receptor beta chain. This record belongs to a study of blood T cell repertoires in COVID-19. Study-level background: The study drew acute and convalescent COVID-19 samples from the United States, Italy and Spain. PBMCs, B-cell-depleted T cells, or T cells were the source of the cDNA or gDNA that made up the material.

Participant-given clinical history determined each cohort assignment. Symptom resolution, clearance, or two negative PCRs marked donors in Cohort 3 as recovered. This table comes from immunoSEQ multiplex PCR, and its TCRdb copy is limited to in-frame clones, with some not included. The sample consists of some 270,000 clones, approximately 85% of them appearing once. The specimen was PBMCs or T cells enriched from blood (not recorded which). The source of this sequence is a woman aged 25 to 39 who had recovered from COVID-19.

The CDR3 nucleotides read TGTGCCAGCAGTTTCGAACAGGGACGGAACACTGAAGCTTTCTTT. It specifies CASSFEQGRNTEAFF. The chain couples TRBV28 to TRBJ1-1, with a tentative D call TRBD1 (6 bases). This CDR3 contains 15 residues. The ends were cut back, 3 bases at V and 1 base at J, with 12 bases in the middle. CDR1 MDHEN and CDR2 SYDVKM come from the germline V gene.